The 23 T cell receptor beta chains below come from one sample, sequenced in a study of blood T cells in healthy people across ages. A sample-barcoded 5' primer and a J-beta primer mix were used in a second PCR of about 7 to 12 cycles. TCRdb itself ran the 5' RACE reads through MiXCR, one entry per CDR3 protein. The sample comprises about a million distinct CDR3 sequences, just over 50% of which are singletons, and over 20% rests with the top ten. What was sequenced was blood. The receptors were gathered from an older woman in good health.

The chain links TRBV4-3 to TRBJ2-1; D remains unclear. V dropped 5 bases and J dropped 7 bases, with 9 bases sitting between them. The CDR3 totals 12 residues. CDR1 and CDR2 from the germline V gene are LGHNA and YSLEER. The CDR3: CASSTRLNEQFF. The DNA for the CDR3 is TGCGCCAGCAGCACCCGACTTAATGAGCAGTTCTTC.

In this sample, this clonotype turned up a few times. V and J are TRBV6-2 or TRBV6-3 and TRBJ2-1; 13 nucleotides align to TRBD2. V lost 6 bases and J lost 9; bases outside the gene matches: 8. Germline CDR1 and CDR2: MNHEY and SVGEGT. The CDR3 is made up of 15 amino acids. CDR3 nucleotides: TGTGCCAGCAGAATAGGACTAGCGGGAGTCACTGAGCAGTTCTTC. Its protein is CASRIGLAGVTEQFF.

This clonotype was detected a few times. This chain joins TRBV18 and TRBJ2-1; a possible D gene is TRBD1 (6 bases). Germline V gene lookup returns CDR1 KGHSH and CDR2 LQKENI. V was trimmed by 4 bases and J by 10 bases, leaving 11 bases between them. The CDR3 has 12 amino acids. The CDR3: CASSHRDGEQFF. The CDR3 nucleotides are TGTGCCAGCTCACACAGGGACGGAGAGCAGTTCTTC.

The chain joins TRBV29-1 to TRBJ2-3; 10 bases match TRBD2. CDR3 length: 15 amino acids. In germline, CDR1 is SQVTM, CDR2 ANQGSEA. Germline trimming cut 6 bases from V and 2 bases from J; bases unmatched to any gene: 8. The CDR3: CSVDGAGGITDTQYF. CDR3 DNA: TGCAGCGTGGACGGAGCGGGAGGGATCACAGATACGCAGTATTTT.

The genes are TRBV4-1 and TRBJ2-7; D is unresolved. The CDR3 is made up of 15 amino acids. The V gene lost 1 base and the J gene lost 0 bases, with 10 bases spanning the gap. Germline V gives CDR1 MGHRA, CDR2 YSYEKL. The CDR3 spells CASSQVPDTSYEQYF. The DNA of the CDR3 is TGCGCCAGCAGCCAAGTCCCCGACACCTCCTACGAGCAGTACTTC.

This clonotype was observed a handful of times. The chain employs TRBV28 and TRBJ1-5, with D possibly matching TRBD1 (6 bases). The germline CDR1 and CDR2 sequences are MDHEN and SYDVKM. The CDR3 runs to 16 residues. V was clipped by 6 bases and J by 0 bases, with 15 bases between them. The CDR3 nucleotides read TGTGCCAGCAGCACGATAGGGGGACCTAGCAATCAGCCCCAGCATTTT. Its protein product is CASSTIGGPSNQPQHF.

This clonotype was picked up a small number of times. CDR3: CASWVGDTAYNEQFF. CDR3 in DNA: TGTGCCAGTTGGGTGGGGGACACCGCCTACAATGAGCAGTTCTTC. The rearrangement uses TRBV12-3 or TRBV12-4 and TRBJ2-1; possibly TRBD1 for D (6 bases). V lost 9 bases, J lost 2 bases, and 17 bases lay in between. The CDR3 extends over 15 amino acids.

This clonotype showed up many times. J is TRBJ2-7 and V is TRBV20-1, with D possibly being TRBD1 (6 bases). The CDR3 is 13 residues long. Germline CDR1 and CDR2: DFQATT and SNEGSKA (reference sequence). V lost 1 base and J 1 base, leaving 8 bases between the germline ends. CDR3 coding DNA: TGCAGTGCTAGAGCTGGACAGTCCTACGAGCAGTACTTC. This encodes CSARAGQSYEQYF.

The chain carries TRBV18 and TRBJ2-1; D uncertain. The CDR3 is 12 amino acids. V was trimmed by 3 bases and J by 6 bases, leaving 6 bases between them. Germline CDR1 reads KGHSH; CDR2 reads LQKENI. CDR3 residues: CASSPDTNEQFF. CDR3 in DNA: TGTGCCAGCTCACCGGATACCAATGAGCAGTTCTTC.

This clonotype showed up just once. The V gene is TRBV5-1, the J gene TRBJ2-1, with TRBD2 matching 8 bases. The trim removed 1 base at V and 9 bases at J, leaving 12 bases unmatched. There are 16 residues in the CDR3. Germline assignment: CDR1 SGHRS and CDR2 YFSETQ. The CDR3 nucleotides are TGCGCCAGCAGCTTGTGGCCGGGACTAGAGCGCGGTGAGCAGTTCTTC. This codes for CASSLWPGLERGEQFF.

The chain recombines TRBV20-1 with TRBJ2-1; 9 bases align to TRBD2. The CDR3 contains 15 residues. The J segment lost 6 bases and the V segment lost 5 bases, leaving 11 bases of the junction unmatched. Germline-derived CDR1 and CDR2 are DFQATT and SNEGSKA (reference sequence). CDR3 region: CSAGDSSGKVNEQFF. The DNA for the CDR3 is TGCAGTGCTGGGGATTCTAGCGGGAAAGTCAATGAGCAGTTCTTC.

This clonotype was picked up many times. The V call is TRBV4-1, the J call TRBJ2-7; TRBD1 aligns across 7 bases. The trim removed 2 bases at V and 1 base at J, leaving 2 bases unmatched. The CDR3 extends over 14 amino acids. The V gene's germline CDR1 is MGHRA and CDR2 YSYEKL. The DNA of the CDR3 is TGCGCCAGCAGCCAAAGACAGGGTTCCTACGAGCAGTACTTC. It codes for CASSQRQGSYEQYF.

V usage is TRBV4-1 and J usage is TRBJ2-1; 7 bases line up with TRBD2. Germline loops: CDR1 MGHRA, CDR2 YSYEKL. J was trimmed by 8 bases and V by 0 bases; bases with no gene match: 7. This CDR3 has 15 residues. CDR3 sequence: CASSQDRVAGHEQFF. CDR3 DNA sequence: TGCGCCAGCAGCCAAGATCGGGTAGCGGGTCATGAGCAGTTCTTC.

V is TRBV28 and J is TRBJ1-6; 9 nucleotides line up with TRBD1. Per the germline V gene, CDR1 is MDHEN and CDR2 is SYDVKM. The CDR3 totals 15 residues. Unmatched junction bases numbered 5, after V lost 7 bases and J lost 4 bases. The CDR3 bases are TGTGCCAGCAACCACAGGGGGCTTTATAATTCACCCCTCCACTTT. This codes for CASNHRGLYNSPLHF. The full variable domain, in which reference TRBV28 and TRBJ1-6 provide the parts outside the CDR3, is DVKVTQSSRYLVKRTGEKVFLECVQDMDHENMFWYRQDPGLGLRLIYFSYDVKMKEKGDIPEGYSVSREKKERFSLILESASTNQTSMYLCASNHRGLYNSPLHFGNGTRLTVT.

This sequence joins TRBV4-3 and TRBJ2-7, with 15 nucleotides matching TRBD2. The ends lost 1 base at V and 7 bases at J; junction bases unmatched: 14. This CDR3 has 19 residues. Germline V gene sequence: CDR1 LGHNA, CDR2 YSLEER. The CDR3 sequence is CASSQAVGLAGGSPWEQYF. CDR3 DNA: TGCGCCAGCAGCCAAGCTGTGGGACTAGCGGGAGGATCCCCCTGGGAGCAGTACTTC.

The chain links TRBV29-1 to TRBJ2-7; maybe TRBD2 (5 bases). Trimming stripped 5 bases from V and 3 bases from J, with 11 bases between. This CDR3 is 12 amino acids long. In germline, CDR1 is SQVTM, CDR2 ANQGSEA. Written as DNA, the CDR3 is TGCAGCGTTCGACTCGGGGTCTACGAGCAGTACTTC. It is translated as CSVRLGVYEQYF.

The chain combines TRBV5-1 with TRBJ2-2; 7 bases agree with TRBD2. This CDR3 region has 15 residues. Trimming removed 2 bases from V and 6 bases from J; junction bases left unmatched: 7. CDR1 SGHRS and CDR2 YFSETQ come from the germline V gene. The CDR3 region has the DNA TGCGCCAGCAGCTTCCTAGCGGAGAGGTCCGGGGAGCTGTTTTTT. It specifies CASSFLAERSGELFF.

The chain recombines TRBV7-2 with TRBJ2-5, with 9 positions matching TRBD1. The end of the DNA fits TRBJ2-7 better, so the J call may be wrong. Germline assignment: CDR1 SGHTA and CDR2 FQGNSA. The CDR3 loop spans 15 amino acids. The CDR3 here is CASIRSPGQGYEQYF. CDR3 nucleotide sequence: TGTGCCAGCATACGCTCTCCGGGACAGGGCTACGAGCAGTACTTC.

As to this clonotype: The junction and the germline gene differ at one end; a read error may be behind it. This chain connects TRBV24-1 to TRBJ2-7; the D call may be TRBD1 or TRBD2 (5 bases each). The CDR3 extends over 13 amino acids. Germline V CDR1 and CDR2: KGHDR, SFDVKD. The CDR3 bases are TGTGCCACCAGTGACCCTGGGGGATACGGGCAGTACTTC. Its translation is CATSDPGGYGQYF.

The rearrangement links TRBV28 to TRBJ2-5, with TRBD1 matching over 8 bases. The closer fit of TRBJ2-7 to the DNA end suggests the J call may be wrong. Germline V gives CDR1 MDHEN, CDR2 SYDVKM. The length of the CDR3 is 15 residues. CDR3 protein: CASSLPGQVFFEQYF. CDR3 in DNA: TGTGCCAGCAGTTTACCGGGACAGGTCTTTTTCGAGCAGTACTTC.

This clonotype was observed a few times. The CDR3 DNA is TGCAGCGTTATGGGACAGGGTCCCTACGAGCAGTACTTC. Amino acids: CSVMGQGPYEQYF. V gene TRBV29-1 combines with J gene TRBJ2-7; 9 bases align to TRBD1. This CDR3 comprises 13 residues. J gave up 2 bases and V 5 bases, and 4 bases lay outside the gene matches. The germline V gene has CDR1 SQVTM and CDR2 ANQGSEA.

There are a few counts of this clonotype. The genes are TRBV20-1 and TRBJ2-7; D is undetermined. In germline, CDR1 is DFQATT, CDR2 SNEGSKA (reference sequence). Trimming cost V 1 base and J 6 bases, with 7 bases left between them. The CDR3 runs to 11 residues. This chain's CDR3 is CSARVRSEQYF. The DNA for the CDR3 is TGCAGTGCTAGAGTACGTAGCGAGCAGTACTTC.

The rearrangement joins TRBV7-9 to TRBJ2-7; weak D call: TRBD2 (6 bases). The V gene's germline CDR1 is SEHNR and CDR2 FQNEAQ (reference sequence). With 6 bases removed from V and 5 bases from J, the gap between germline ends came to 20 bases. The CDR3 contains 15 residues. DNA for the CDR3: TGTGCCAGCAGTCCGAGCGGGCCGAACGGCCACGAGCAGTACTTC. This gives the protein CASSPSGPNGHEQYF.